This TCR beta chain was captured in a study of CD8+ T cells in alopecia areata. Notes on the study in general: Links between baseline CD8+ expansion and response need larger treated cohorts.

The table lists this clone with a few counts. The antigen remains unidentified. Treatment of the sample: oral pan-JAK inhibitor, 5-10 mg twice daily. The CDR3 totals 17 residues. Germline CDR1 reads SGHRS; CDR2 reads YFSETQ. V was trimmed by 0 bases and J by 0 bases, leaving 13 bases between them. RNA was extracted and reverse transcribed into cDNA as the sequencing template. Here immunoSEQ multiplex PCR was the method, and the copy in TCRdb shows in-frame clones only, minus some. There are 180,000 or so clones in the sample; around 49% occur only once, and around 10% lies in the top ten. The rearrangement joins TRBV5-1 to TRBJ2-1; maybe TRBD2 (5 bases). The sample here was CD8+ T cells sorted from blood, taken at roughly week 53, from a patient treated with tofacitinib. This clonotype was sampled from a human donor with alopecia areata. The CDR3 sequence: CASSLVGGPSSYNEQFF. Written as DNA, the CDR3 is TGCGCCAGCAGCTTGGTTGGAGGTCCGAGCTCCTACAATGAGCAGTTCTTC.